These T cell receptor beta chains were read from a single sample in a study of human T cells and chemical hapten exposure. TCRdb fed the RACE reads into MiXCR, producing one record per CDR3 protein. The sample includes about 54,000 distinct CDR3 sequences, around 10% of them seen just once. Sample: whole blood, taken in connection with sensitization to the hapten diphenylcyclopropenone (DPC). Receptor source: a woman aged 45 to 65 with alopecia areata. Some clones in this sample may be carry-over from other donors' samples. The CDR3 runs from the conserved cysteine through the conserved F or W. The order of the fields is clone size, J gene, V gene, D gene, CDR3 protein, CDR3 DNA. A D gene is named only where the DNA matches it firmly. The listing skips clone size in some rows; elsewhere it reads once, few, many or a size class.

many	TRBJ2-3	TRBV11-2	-	CASSLETDTQYF	TGTGCCAGCAGCTTAGAGACAGATACGCAGTATTTT
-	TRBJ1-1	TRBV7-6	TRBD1	CASSFPGGTEAFF	TGTGCCAGCAGCTTCCCAGGGGGCACTGAAGCTTTCTTT
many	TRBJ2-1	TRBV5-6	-	CASSPVLGGSPSQQFF	TGTGCCAGCAGCCCTGTCCTTGGGGGAAGCCCCTCCCAGCAGTTCTTC
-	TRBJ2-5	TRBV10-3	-	CAIRGDGQETQYF	TGTGCCATCAGGGGGGACGGGCAAGAGACCCAGTACTTC
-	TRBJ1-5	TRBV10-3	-	CAISSTDNQPQHF	TGTGCCATCAGTTCGACAGATAATCAGCCCCAGCATTTT
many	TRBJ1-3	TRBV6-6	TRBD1	CASSSTDRGRGNTIYF	TGTGCCAGCAGTTCCACGGACAGGGGGCGAGGAAACACCATATATTTT
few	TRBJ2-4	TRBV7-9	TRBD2	CASSLAGEMNIQYF	TGTGCCAGCAGCTTGGCGGGAGAAATGAACATTCAGTACTTC
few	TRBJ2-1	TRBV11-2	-	CASSRTPSDSYNEQFF	TGTGCCAGCAGCCGGACGCCGTCGGACTCCTACAATGAGCAGTTCTTC
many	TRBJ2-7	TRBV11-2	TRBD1	CASRGQGVGEQYF	TGTGCCAGCAGGGGGCAGGGGGTAGGCGAGCAGTACTTC
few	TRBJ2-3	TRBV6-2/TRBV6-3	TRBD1	CATRGTGATDTQYF	TGTGCCACTCGAGGGACAGGCGCCACAGATACGCAGTATTTT
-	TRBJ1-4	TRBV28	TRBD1	CASSRTGGSEKLFF	TGTGCCAGCAGTCGGACAGGGGGGAGTGAAAAACTGTTTTTT
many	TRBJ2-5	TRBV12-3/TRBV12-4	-	CALKSGETQYF	TGTGCCCTAAAGTCGGGGGAGACCCAGTACTTC
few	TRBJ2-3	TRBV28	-	CASRQHTQYF	TGTGCCAGCAGACAGCATACGCAGTATTTT
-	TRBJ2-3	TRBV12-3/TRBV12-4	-	CASSLSDTQYF	TGTGCCAGCAGTTTATCGGATACGCAGTATTTT
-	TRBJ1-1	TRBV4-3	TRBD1	CASSPGTGGGGAEAFF	TGCGCCAGCAGCCCAGGGACAGGGGGAGGCGGAGCTGAAGCTTTCTTT
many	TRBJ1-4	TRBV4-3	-	CASSQLSGGSRATNEKLFF	TGCGCCAGCAGCCAATTAAGCGGGGGGTCGCGTGCAACTAATGAAAAACTGTTTTTT
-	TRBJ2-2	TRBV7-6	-	CTSSLNTGELFF	TGTACCAGCAGCTTAAACACCGGGGAGCTGTTTTTT
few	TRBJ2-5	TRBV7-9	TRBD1	CASSFPTGLETQYF	TGTGCCAGCAGCTTCCCGACAGGGCTAGAGACCCAGTACTTC
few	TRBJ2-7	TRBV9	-	CASSVAAGEQYF	TGTGCCAGCAGCGTAGCGGCAGGCGAGCAGTACTTC
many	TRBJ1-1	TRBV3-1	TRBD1	CASSQARTGNTEAFF	TGTGCCAGCAGCCAAGCCCGGACAGGGAACACTGAAGCTTTCTTT
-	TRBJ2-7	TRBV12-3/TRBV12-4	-	CASSPAPGFSSYEQYF	TGTGCCAGCAGTCCTGCTCCCGGGTTTAGCTCCTACGAGCAGTACTTC
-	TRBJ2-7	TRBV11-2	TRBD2	CATRRLAGTEQYF	TGTGCCACCCGACGGCTAGCGGGGACCGAGCAGTACTTC
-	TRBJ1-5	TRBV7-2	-	CASSLETLRFQSQPQHF	TGTGCCAGCAGCTTAGAGACGCTCAGGTTTCAGTCCCAGCCCCAGCATTTT
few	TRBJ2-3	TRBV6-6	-	CASSKGQADTQYF	TGTGCCAGTAGTAAGGGCCAGGCAGATACGCAGTATTTT
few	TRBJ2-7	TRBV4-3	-	CASSQDYKWEIYEQYF	TGCGCCAGCAGCCAAGATTACAAATGGGAAATCTACGAGCAGTACTTC
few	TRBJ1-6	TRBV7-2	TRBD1	CASSLESGGSPLHF	TGTGCCAGCAGCTTAGAGTCAGGGGGTTCACCCCTCCACTTT